Listed here are 10 T cell receptor beta chains from one sample, sequenced in a study of shared clonotypes between healthy human individuals. Using immunoSEQ multiplex PCR, the repertoire was profiled, and TCRdb retains in-frame clones only, with some absent. Among roughly 1,800,000 clones listed, around 96% were seen once. Naive CD8 cells lacked CD45RO, underwent positive selection for CCR7 and left out terminally differentiated effector memory CD45RA+ cells. The sequencing sample was made of naive CD8+ T cells sorted from blood. Receptor source: a man aged 18 to 29 in good health.

About this clone itself: The identical CDR3 is also encoded by other nucleotide sequences in the sample. The CDR3 spells CASSVVGNTGELFF. CDR3 DNA: TGTGCCAGCAGCGTAGTAGGCAACACCGGGGAGCTGTTTTTT. The rearrangement uses TRBV9 and TRBJ2-2; no reliable D call. Trimming took off 0 bases at V and 2 bases at J, with 5 bases between the two ends. This CDR3 is built from 14 residues. In germline, CDR1 is SGDLS, CDR2 YYNGEE.

The CDR3 spells CASSQSSQGLDTGELFF. The CDR3 DNA follows: TGCGCCAGCAGCCAAAGCTCGCAGGGGTTGGACACCGGGGAGCTGTTTTTT. The chain is built from TRBV4-1 and TRBJ2-2; a possible D gene is TRBD1 (6 bases). The V end was cut by 2 bases, the J end by 3 bases, with 16 bases between. Germline assignment: CDR1 MGHRA and CDR2 YSYEKL. The CDR3 extends over 17 amino acids.

The J gene is TRBJ2-3, the V gene TRBV15; D possibly corresponds to TRBD2 (5 bases). Trimming cost V 5 bases and J 3 bases, with 12 bases left between them. The CDR3 loop spans 14 amino acids. Per germline, CDR1 LNHNV and CDR2 YYDKDF (reference sequence). Here the CDR3 DNA reads TGTGCCACCAGCGACGTCCCGGGAACAGATACGCAGTATTTT. Translation: CATSDVPGTDTQYF.

This chain links TRBV7-9 with TRBJ2-7; 10 bases agree with TRBD1. V shed 1 base and J 1 base; nucleotides not matched to a gene: 7. CDR3 length equals 17 residues. Germline V CDR1 and CDR2: SEHNR, FQNEAQ (reference sequence). CDR3 sequence: CASSLGAGQGRSYEQYF. In nucleotides, the CDR3 is TGTGCCAGCAGCTTAGGGGCGGGACAGGGGAGGTCCTACGAGCAGTACTTC.

The chain has TRBV30 and TRBJ1-1, with 7 nucleotides matching TRBD1. The CDR3 is made up of 11 amino acids. In germline, CDR1 is GTSNPN, CDR2 SVGIG (reference sequence). After removal of 2 bases from V and 8 bases from J, the junction contained 2 bases not matched to a gene. CDR3 loop: CAWSSTGEAFF. CDR3 coding DNA: TGTGCCTGGAGTTCGACAGGGGAAGCTTTCTTT.

The chain carries TRBV4-2 and TRBJ1-2; D is uncertain. This CDR3 spans 12 amino acids. Trimming left V 1 base short and J 12 bases short, with 12 bases between. Germline V gene data show CDR1 as LGHNA and CDR2 as YNFKEQ. The CDR3 here is CASSQVGSPNTF. The CDR3 DNA sequence: TGTGCCAGCAGCCAAGTTGGGTCCCCTAACACCTTC.

In its sample, this clone was seen once. Other nucleotide sequences in the sample specify the same CDR3. V usage is TRBV27 and J usage is TRBJ2-7; D gene unclear. CDR3 length: 13 amino acids. Looked up from germline, CDR1 is MNHEY and CDR2 is SMNVEV (reference sequence). V dropped 6 bases and J dropped 0 bases, with 9 bases sitting between them. The CDR3 DNA sequence: TGTGCCAGCAGCTGGGGAAGCTCCTACGAGCAGTACTTC. Translating it yields CASSWGSSYEQYF.

The V call is TRBV6-5, the J call TRBJ1-2; 12 positions agree with TRBD1. This CDR3 region has 15 residues. Germline CDR1 MNHEY, CDR2 SVGAGI. Germline trimming cut 2 bases from V and 6 bases from J; bases unmatched to any gene: 4. CDR3 amino acids: CASSYGTGGFDGYTF. The CDR3 region has the DNA TGTGCCAGCAGTTACGGGACAGGGGGCTTCGATGGCTACACCTTC.

The chain recombines TRBV25-1 with TRBJ2-1; the D gene is possibly TRBD2 (6 bases). Germline CDR1 and CDR2: MGHDK and SYGVNS. The CDR3 is 15 residues long. The V and J ends lost 1 base and 2 bases respectively, with 9 bases between them. The CDR3 coding sequence is TGTGCCAGCAGTGAATTGGGACTCACCTACAATGAGCAGTTCTTC. This translates into CASSELGLTYNEQFF.

A word on this clone: This sample also contains other DNA sequences that code for the same CDR3. The chain recombines TRBV11-2 with TRBJ1-1; the D is unclear. The germline V gene encodes CDR1 SGHAT and CDR2 FQNNGV. V was shortened by 1 base and J by 8 bases, with 5 bases between the two germline ends. There are 11 residues in the CDR3. DNA of the CDR3: TGTGCCAGCAGCTTAGTGGAGGAAGCTTTCTTT. As protein: CASSLVEEAFF. Filled out from reference TRBV11-2 and TRBJ1-1, the complete variable domain reads EAGVAQSPRYKIIEKRQSVAFWCNPISGHATLYWYQQILGQGPKLLIQFQNNGVVDDSQLPKDRFSAERLKGVDSTLKIQPAKLEDSAVYLCASSLVEEAFFGQGTRLTVV.